Detailed here is one TCR beta chain. The J segment lost 8 bases and the V segment lost 5 bases, leaving 5 bases of the junction unmatched. The germline V gene has CDR1 SEHNR and CDR2 FQNEAQ (reference sequence). The CDR3 contains 12 residues. The sample is drawn from a study of tumor and adjacent non-tumor tissue in lung cancer. The template was RNA from unsorted bulk tissue. More than 3 cm separated this lung sample from the edge of the tumor. TCRbeta libraries were built with three rounds of nested PCR, modified from ARM-PCR. TCRdb passed the multiplex PCR reads through MiXCR, listing each CDR3 protein once. This sample has 100,000 or so distinct CDR3 sequences, with approximately 65% found just once.

The sample taken for sequencing was distant non-tumor lung tissue. This receptor was obtained from a man under 40 with non-small cell lung cancer. J is TRBJ1-2 and V is TRBV7-9, with TRBD1 identical over 7 bases. The CDR3 sequence: CASSPDRDGYTF. Here the CDR3 DNA reads TGTGCCAGCAGCCCAGACAGGGACGGCTACACCTTC.